The rows below give T cell receptor beta chains drawn from one sample of a study of cytomegalovirus exposure and HLA in healthy donors. Libraries were prepared by immunoSEQ multiplex PCR; TCRdb keeps only in-frame clonotypes and omits some of them. The sample holds some 190,000 clones; 70% to 75% are singletons and the top ten take about 5%. The material sequenced was PBMCs. The receptors originated from a man younger than 45 in good health and CMV-seropositive. Each CDR3 is given with its conserved first and last residue. The D gene is left open where the match is weak. A row's size may be missing; if present it is once, few, many or a size class.

v_call: TRBV13
j_call: TRBJ2-7
clone_size: -
d_call: TRBD2
cdr3_aa: CASSLLGLGVHEQYF
cdr3_nt: TGTGCCAGCAGCTTATTGGGACTAGGCGTCCACGAGCAGTACTTC

v_call: TRBV7-9
j_call: TRBJ1-2
clone_size: -
d_call: -
cdr3_aa: CASSLASKGSGYTF
cdr3_nt: TGTGCCAGCAGCTTAGCATCCAAAGGGAGCGGCTACACCTTC

v_call: TRBV28
j_call: TRBJ2-7
clone_size: few
d_call: TRBD2
cdr3_aa: CASSRLAGISYEQYF
cdr3_nt: TGTGCCAGCAGTAGACTAGCGGGCATCTCCTACGAGCAGTACTTC

v_call: TRBV27
j_call: TRBJ2-3
clone_size: -
d_call: -
cdr3_aa: CASSRSDTQYF
cdr3_nt: TGTGCCAGCAGTCGTTCAGATACGCAGTATTTT

v_call: TRBV7-8
j_call: TRBJ2-7
clone_size: few
d_call: TRBD1
cdr3_aa: CASSPGTVYEQYF
cdr3_nt: TGTGCCAGCAGCCCGGGGACAGTCTACGAGCAGTACTTC

v_call: TRBV29-1
j_call: TRBJ1-1
clone_size: -
d_call: -
cdr3_aa: CSVPGSTEAFF
cdr3_nt: TGCAGCGTGCCGGGAAGCACTGAAGCTTTCTTT

v_call: TRBV7-9
j_call: TRBJ2-7
clone_size: -
d_call: -
cdr3_aa: CASSLASRTVDEQYF
cdr3_nt: TGTGCCAGCAGCTTAGCGTCTCGGACAGTCGACGAGCAGTACTTC

v_call: TRBV7-9
j_call: TRBJ2-1
clone_size: few
d_call: TRBD2
cdr3_aa: CASSPSGRGSYNEQFF
cdr3_nt: TGTGCCAGCAGCCCTAGCGGGAGAGGGTCCTACAATGAGCAGTTCTTC

v_call: TRBV28
j_call: TRBJ2-3
clone_size: -
d_call: -
cdr3_aa: CASSSTVTDTQYF
cdr3_nt: TGTGCCAGCAGCTCGACAGTTACAGATACGCAGTATTTT

v_call: TRBV19
j_call: TRBJ1-2
clone_size: few
d_call: TRBD1
cdr3_aa: CASSATGSYGYTF
cdr3_nt: TGTGCCAGTAGCGCGACAGGGAGCTATGGCTACACCTTC

v_call: TRBV15
j_call: TRBJ1-5
clone_size: -
d_call: TRBD1
cdr3_aa: CATSGPPDRGNQPQHF
cdr3_nt: TGTGCCACCAGCGGCCCACCCGACAGGGGCAATCAGCCCCAGCATTTT

v_call: TRBV28
j_call: TRBJ2-7
clone_size: -
d_call: -
cdr3_aa: CAISGTWNSYEQYF
cdr3_nt: TGTGCCATCTCCGGGACATGGAACTCCTACGAGCAGTACTTC

v_call: TRBV13
j_call: TRBJ2-7
clone_size: -
d_call: TRBD2
cdr3_aa: CASSLIAGESHF
cdr3_nt: TGTGCCAGCAGCTTAATAGCGGGAGAATCCCACTTC

v_call: TRBV30
j_call: TRBJ1-6
clone_size: -
d_call: TRBD1
cdr3_aa: CAWSVDRDSMNSPLHF
cdr3_nt: TGTGCCTGGAGTGTTGATCGGGACAGTATGAATTCACCCCTCCACTTT

v_call: TRBV6-5
j_call: TRBJ2-7
clone_size: few
d_call: TRBD1
cdr3_aa: CASSRDRESYEQYF
cdr3_nt: TGTGCCAGCAGCCGGGACAGGGAATCCTACGAGCAGTACTTC

v_call: TRBV7-8
j_call: TRBJ1-1
clone_size: -
d_call: TRBD1
cdr3_aa: CASTFGQGKRTEAFF
cdr3_nt: TGTGCCAGCACCTTCGGACAGGGAAAAAGGACTGAAGCTTTCTTT

v_call: TRBV30
j_call: TRBJ1-2
clone_size: -
d_call: TRBD1
cdr3_aa: CAWRKVGQGNYGYTF
cdr3_nt: TGTGCCTGGCGGAAGGTAGGACAGGGGAACTATGGCTACACCTTC

v_call: TRBV4-2
j_call: TRBJ1-4
clone_size: -
d_call: -
cdr3_aa: CASSQGQVEKLFF
cdr3_nt: TGTGCCAGCAGCCAAGGGCAGGTAGAAAAACTGTTTTTT

v_call: TRBV4-1
j_call: TRBJ2-7
clone_size: -
d_call: -
cdr3_aa: CASSQDWPSDSYEQYF
cdr3_nt: TGCGCCAGCAGCCAAGATTGGCCTAGCGACTCCTACGAGCAGTACTTC

v_call: TRBV15
j_call: TRBJ1-1
clone_size: -
d_call: TRBD1
cdr3_aa: CATNGQGNTEAFF
cdr3_nt: TGTGCCACCAATGGACAGGGGAACACTGAAGCTTTCTTT

v_call: TRBV7-6
j_call: TRBJ2-1
clone_size: -
d_call: TRBD2
cdr3_aa: CATGTSVYNEQFF
cdr3_nt: TGTGCCACCGGGACTAGCGTCTACAATGAGCAGTTCTTC

v_call: TRBV27
j_call: TRBJ1-2
clone_size: few
d_call: TRBD1
cdr3_aa: CASRKLGQGIYGYTF
cdr3_nt: TGTGCCAGCAGAAAGCTGGGACAGGGGATCTATGGCTACACCTTC

v_call: TRBV7-6
j_call: TRBJ2-1
clone_size: few
d_call: TRBD2
cdr3_aa: CASSLSSGGAGEQFF
cdr3_nt: TGTGCCAGCAGCCTCTCTAGCGGGGGGGCGGGAGAGCAGTTCTTC

v_call: TRBV7-9
j_call: TRBJ2-1
clone_size: -
d_call: TRBD2
cdr3_aa: CASSEGLAGGRYEQFF
cdr3_nt: TGTGCCAGCAGCGAAGGACTAGCGGGGGGCCGCTATGAGCAGTTCTTC

v_call: TRBV7-3
j_call: TRBJ2-1
clone_size: -
d_call: -
cdr3_aa: CASSSTTYEQFF
cdr3_nt: TGTGCCAGCAGCTCGACTACCTATGAGCAGTTCTTC

v_call: TRBV18
j_call: TRBJ1-1
clone_size: few
d_call: TRBD1
cdr3_aa: CASSPQETGGNTEAFF
cdr3_nt: TGTGCCAGCTCACCACAAGAGACAGGGGGCAACACTGAAGCTTTCTTT

v_call: TRBV5-4
j_call: TRBJ2-5
clone_size: -
d_call: -
cdr3_aa: CASSFAGFQETQYF
cdr3_nt: TGTGCCAGCAGCTTCGCAGGGTTCCAAGAGACCCAGTACTTC

v_call: TRBV19
j_call: TRBJ1-5
clone_size: -
d_call: TRBD1
cdr3_aa: CASSILGQLNQPQHF
cdr3_nt: TGTGCCAGTAGTATTCTGGGACAGTTAAATCAGCCCCAGCATTTT

v_call: TRBV5-4
j_call: TRBJ2-7
clone_size: -
d_call: TRBD2
cdr3_aa: CASSPGTSGRGEQYF
cdr3_nt: TGTGCCAGCAGCCCCGGGACTAGCGGGCGAGGCGAGCAGTACTTC

v_call: TRBV13
j_call: TRBJ1-5
clone_size: -
d_call: -
cdr3_aa: CASSRTGWNQPQHF
cdr3_nt: TGTGCCAGCAGCCGTACAGGATGGAATCAGCCCCAGCATTTT

v_call: TRBV5-4
j_call: TRBJ1-3
clone_size: -
d_call: -
cdr3_aa: CASSPGSAGGNTIYF
cdr3_nt: TGTGCCAGCAGCCCGGGGTCGGCAGGTGGAAACACCATATATTTT

v_call: TRBV2
j_call: TRBJ2-5
clone_size: -
d_call: TRBD2
cdr3_aa: CASSEGLAGEETQYF
cdr3_nt: TGTGCCAGCAGTGAGGGGCTAGCGGGTGAAGAGACCCAGTACTTC

v_call: TRBV6-5
j_call: TRBJ2-7
clone_size: -
d_call: -
cdr3_aa: CASSYPGINEQYF
cdr3_nt: TGTGCCAGCAGTTACCCAGGGATAAACGAGCAGTACTTC

v_call: TRBV30
j_call: TRBJ2-5
clone_size: -
d_call: -
cdr3_aa: CAWSIGVTETQYF
cdr3_nt: TGTGCCTGGAGTATAGGGGTAACAGAGACCCAGTACTTC

v_call: TRBV19
j_call: TRBJ2-3
clone_size: -
d_call: -
cdr3_aa: CASIDRYSTDTQYF
cdr3_nt: TGTGCCAGTATTGACAGGTACAGCACAGATACGCAGTATTTT

v_call: TRBV18
j_call: TRBJ1-2
clone_size: -
d_call: -
cdr3_aa: CASSLARGGYTF
cdr3_nt: TGTGCCAGCTCCCTCGCAAGAGGTGGCTACACCTTC

v_call: TRBV5-6
j_call: TRBJ2-2
clone_size: -
d_call: TRBD1
cdr3_aa: CASRRQGAQAGELFF
cdr3_nt: TGTGCCAGCAGGAGACAGGGGGCGCAGGCCGGGGAGCTGTTTTTT

v_call: TRBV28
j_call: TRBJ2-2
clone_size: once
d_call: TRBD2
cdr3_aa: CASSLSGRGDTGELFF
cdr3_nt: TGTGCCAGCAGCCTTAGCGGGAGAGGTGACACCGGGGAGCTGTTTTTT

v_call: TRBV15
j_call: TRBJ2-7
clone_size: -
d_call: -
cdr3_aa: CATSSDPRAGKYEQYF
cdr3_nt: TGTGCCACCAGCAGCGATCCTAGGGCGGGGAAATACGAGCAGTACTTC

v_call: TRBV7-9
j_call: TRBJ2-4
clone_size: few
d_call: -
cdr3_aa: CASSSLPQGLAKNIQYF
cdr3_nt: TGTGCCAGCAGCTCCCTACCTCAGGGACTAGCCAAAAACATTCAGTACTTC

v_call: TRBV4-2
j_call: TRBJ2-5
clone_size: -
d_call: TRBD2
cdr3_aa: CASSAPKREKKETQYF
cdr3_nt: TGTGCCAGCAGCGCCCCTAAGCGGGAAAAGAAAGAGACCCAGTACTTC

v_call: TRBV4-3
j_call: TRBJ2-3
clone_size: -
d_call: TRBD2
cdr3_aa: CASSQDGLADTTDTQYF
cdr3_nt: TGCGCCAGCAGCCAAGATGGTCTAGCGGACACCACAGATACGCAGTATTTT

v_call: TRBV19
j_call: TRBJ2-7
clone_size: -
d_call: -
cdr3_aa: CASSSTQGAYEQYF
cdr3_nt: TGTGCCAGTAGTTCCACACAGGGAGCCTACGAGCAGTACTTC

v_call: TRBV27
j_call: TRBJ2-7
clone_size: -
d_call: -
cdr3_aa: CASSFGQTYEQYF
cdr3_nt: TGTGCCAGCAGTTTCGGACAGACCTACGAGCAGTACTTC

v_call: TRBV10-3
j_call: TRBJ2-3
clone_size: -
d_call: -
cdr3_aa: CAISESLNEPKNTQYF
cdr3_nt: TGTGCCATCAGTGAGTCACTCAACGAACCCAAGAATACGCAGTATTTT

v_call: TRBV11-3
j_call: TRBJ2-1
clone_size: -
d_call: TRBD2
cdr3_aa: CASSFTGLAGGEQFF
cdr3_nt: TGTGCCAGCAGCTTTACCGGACTAGCGGGAGGGGAGCAGTTCTTC

v_call: TRBV10-3
j_call: TRBJ2-7
clone_size: -
d_call: -
cdr3_aa: CAISESGWGPYEQYF
cdr3_nt: TGTGCCATCAGTGAGTCGGGGTGGGGCCCCTACGAGCAGTACTTC

v_call: TRBV7-2
j_call: TRBJ1-4
clone_size: -
d_call: TRBD1
cdr3_aa: CASSPRRTGGEKLFF
cdr3_nt: TGTGCCAGCAGCCCTCGCCGGACAGGGGGTGAAAAACTGTTTTTT

v_call: TRBV7-8
j_call: TRBJ1-4
clone_size: -
d_call: -
cdr3_aa: CASSLSSMTGVTNEKLFF
cdr3_nt: TGTGCCAGCAGCTTAAGTTCTATGACCGGGGTAACTAATGAAAAACTGTTTTTT

v_call: TRBV5-1
j_call: TRBJ1-5
clone_size: -
d_call: -
cdr3_aa: CASSPTGDGNQPQHF
cdr3_nt: TGCGCCAGCAGCCCGACGGGGGACGGCAATCAGCCCCAGCATTTT

v_call: TRBV7-3
j_call: TRBJ2-5
clone_size: -
d_call: -
cdr3_aa: CASATGWRETRYF
cdr3_nt: TGTGCCAGCGCGACAGGATGGCGAGAGACCCGGTACTTC

v_call: TRBV7-9
j_call: TRBJ1-2
clone_size: -
d_call: -
cdr3_aa: CASSSSQGFEGYTF
cdr3_nt: TGTGCCAGCAGCTCCAGCCAGGGGTTTGAAGGCTACACCTTC

v_call: TRBV19
j_call: TRBJ1-5
clone_size: -
d_call: -
cdr3_aa: CASSTNSIAGNQPQHF
cdr3_nt: TGTGCCAGTAGTACCAACTCCATAGCGGGGAATCAGCCCCAGCATTTT

v_call: TRBV5-6
j_call: TRBJ1-5
clone_size: -
d_call: -
cdr3_aa: CASSLSGGGNQPQHF
cdr3_nt: TGTGCCAGCAGCTTGTCCGGGGGGGGCAATCAGCCCCAGCATTTT

v_call: TRBV4-2
j_call: TRBJ2-3
clone_size: -
d_call: TRBD2
cdr3_aa: CASSQDRGGADTQYF
cdr3_nt: TGTGCCAGCAGCCAAGATCGGGGGGGTGCAGATACGCAGTATTTT

v_call: TRBV13
j_call: TRBJ2-3
clone_size: -
d_call: TRBD2
cdr3_aa: CASSSAIGTSDTDTQYF
cdr3_nt: TGTGCCAGCAGCTCCGCGATAGGGACTAGCGACACAGATACGCAGTATTTT

v_call: TRBV28
j_call: TRBJ2-1
clone_size: -
d_call: TRBD2
cdr3_aa: CASSSGRVYEQFF
cdr3_nt: TGTGCCAGCAGTAGCGGGAGGGTATATGAGCAGTTCTTC

v_call: TRBV5-5
j_call: TRBJ1-2
clone_size: few
d_call: -
cdr3_aa: CASSSAGRGGYTF
cdr3_nt: TGTGCCAGCAGTTCCGCAGGGCGCGGAGGCTACACCTTC

v_call: TRBV19
j_call: TRBJ2-7
clone_size: -
d_call: TRBD1
cdr3_aa: CASSMTGLRYEQYF
cdr3_nt: TGTGCCAGTAGTATGACAGGGCTCCGCTACGAGCAGTACTTC

v_call: TRBV11-2
j_call: TRBJ2-3
clone_size: few
d_call: TRBD1
cdr3_aa: CASSLTPGQGRDTQYF
cdr3_nt: TGTGCCAGCAGCTTAACCCCTGGACAGGGTAGGGATACGCAGTATTTT